This T cell receptor beta chain comes out of a study of memory CD4+ T cells and cytomegalovirus serostatus. Study details: Healthy Belgian adult donors included 9 or 10 CMV-positive and about two dozen CMV-negative people. Study-level points and caveats: CMV serostatus prediction reached median AUC approximately 0.95, or 0.91 with US-trained model.

The sort gate was single viable CD3+CD4+CD8-CD45RO+ cells for memory CD4+ T cells. CD4+ T cells were isolated by positive magnetic selection. Turning to this clone: Its cognate antigen is unknown.

The CDR3 has 14 residues. Trimming left V 0 bases short and J 0 bases short, with 4 bases between. Germline CDR1 and CDR2: SGHRS and YFSETQ. Authors' processing steps: Out-of-frame sequences were removed, leaving around 2.2 million distinct TCRbeta sequences. The table came from immunoSEQ multiplex PCR; TCRdb's copy has only in-frame clones and leaves some out. D and trimming were read from the DNA, whereas the V and J calls and clone size are those reported in that table. The table lists approximately 60,000 clones, roughly 77% of them singletons. The sample was memory CD4+ T cells from blood. The sequence was obtained from an adult in good health and CMV-seropositive. The genes are TRBV5-1 and TRBJ1-3; the D is unclear. In DNA form, the CDR3 reads TGCGCCAGCAGCTTGGCCTTCTCTGGAAACACCATATATTTT. Translating it yields CASSLAFSGNTIYF.